This is a list of T cell receptor beta chains from one sample in a study of T cells in Graves' hyperthyroidism and ophthalmopathy. TCRdb itself ran the multiplex PCR reads through MiXCR, one entry per CDR3 protein. The sample yields about 580,000 distinct CDR3 sequences, under 60% seen once. The source material was peripheral blood or thyroid tissue (not recorded which). The receptors were gathered from a woman under 30 with Graves' hyperthyroidism. Each CDR3 is given with its conserved first and last residue. The order of the fields is V gene, clone size, J gene, D gene, CDR3 DNA, CDR3 protein. D genes are given only for firm matches. Some rows mark clone size as missing; the rest say once, few, many or name a class of expanded clone.

>TRBV2|-|TRBJ2-6|-
TGTGCCAATGGCGAGGGGGCCAACGTCCTGACTTTC
CANGEGANVLTF
>TRBV25-1|many|TRBJ2-7|-
TGTGCCAGCAGTGATTTGGTAGGCGCGCACGAGCAGTACTTC
CASSDLVGAHEQYF
>TRBV6-5|-|TRBJ1-2|-
TGTGCCAGCAGTTACCCCACTACTAACTATGGCTACACCTTC
CASSYPTTNYGYTF
>TRBV7-6|few|TRBJ2-6|-
TGTGCCAGCAGCCAGATGGGGGCTGGGGCCAACGTCCTGACTTTC
CASSQMGAGANVLTF
>TRBV7-2|-|TRBJ2-3|TRBD1
TGTGCCAGCAGCCCCGGGACAGGGGCTGATACGCAGTATTTT
CASSPGTGADTQYF
>TRBV10-2|many|TRBJ2-2|-
TGCGCCAGCGGTTCGGAGCGACCGGGGGAGCTGTTTTTT
CASGSERPGELFF
>TRBV20-1|-|TRBJ2-5|TRBD1
TGCAGTGCCAGTGGACAGGGATCGAAAGAGACCCAGTACTTC
CSASGQGSKETQYF
>TRBV20-1|many|TRBJ1-2|-
TGCAGTGCTAGAACCGGAGGAAACTATGGCTACACCTTC
CSARTGGNYGYTF
>TRBV5-1|many|TRBJ2-7|-
TGCGCCAGCAGCACCTTCGGGGGCGAGCAGTACTTC
CASSTFGGEQYF
>TRBV29-1|-|TRBJ1-5|TRBD1
TGCAGCGCTAGACAGGGTGTTCAGCCCCAGCATTTT
CSARQGVQPQHF
>TRBV7-2|-|TRBJ1-5|-
TGTGCCAGCAGCCCGGGACTAGCGGGAGAGGAGACCCAGCATTTT
CASSPGLAGEETQHF
>TRBV10-2|-|TRBJ2-7|-
TGCGCCAGCAGTGAGAGGGCCTTCGAGCAGTACTTC
CASSERAFEQYF
>TRBV24-1|many|TRBJ1-3|-
TGTGCCACCAATGATCCAGACGGGAGCTCTGGAAACACCATATATTTT
CATNDPDGSSGNTIYF
>TRBV6-2/TRBV6-3|many|TRBJ2-7|TRBD2
TGTGCCAGCTGGACTAGCGGGAGGGCCCGGGACGAGCAGTACTTC
CASWTSGRARDEQYF
>TRBV20-1|-|TRBJ2-7|-
TGCAGTGCCCTTACTAGGCACGCGAGCGGAGCGCAGTACTTC
CSALTRHASGAQYF
>TRBV20-1|many|TRBJ2-2|TRBD2
TGCAGTGCTAGAGATCCTTTTGCGGGAGTCACCGGGGAGCTGTTTTTT
CSARDPFAGVTGELFF
>TRBV24-1|many|TRBJ1-2|-
TGTGCCACCAGTTTAAGTAATAACTATGGCTACACCTTC
CATSLSNNYGYTF
>TRBV9|many|TRBJ1-6|-
TGTGCCAGCAGCCCAGCTCCGGGACGGATTAATTCACCCCTCCACTTT
CASSPAPGRINSPLHF
>TRBV5-1|many|TRBJ2-7|TRBD1
TGCGCCAGCAGCGTAAAACAGGGGGCTAAGACTGGGGAGCAGTACTTC
CASSVKQGAKTGEQYF
>TRBV5-1|many|TRBJ1-2|TRBD1
TGCGCCAGCAGAACAGGGGGCTATGGCTATGGCTACACCTTC
CASRTGGYGYGYTF
>TRBV12-3/TRBV12-4|many|TRBJ1-2|-
TGTGCCAGCAGTCCGGGGACAACCCGGGGCTACACCTTC
CASSPGTTRGYTF
>TRBV13|-|TRBJ2-7|TRBD1
TGTGCCAGCAGTTTTGATGGGGAGACAGGGGGCAACGAGCAGTACTTC
CASSFDGETGGNEQYF
>TRBV6-5|many|TRBJ2-5|TRBD2
TGTGCCAGCAGTTATGGCGGTAGCGGGAGCGCGAAGACCCAGTACTTC
CASSYGGSGSAKTQYF
>TRBV6-1|-|TRBJ2-2|-
TGTGCCAGCAGGGTCAACCTTGGGGAGGACACCGGGGAGCTGTTTTTT
CASRVNLGEDTGELFF
>TRBV20-1|-|TRBJ2-5|-
TGCAGTGCTAGTATGGGGACCCAGTACTTC
CSASMGTQYF
>TRBV2|-|TRBJ2-7|-
TGTGCCAGCCAAGAATCCACTACGGGGCAGTACTTC
CASQESTTGQYF
>TRBV20-1|-|TRBJ2-5|-
TGCAGTGCTAGAGACACAGCGGGAGAGACCCAGTACTTC
CSARDTAGETQYF
>TRBV4-1|-|TRBJ2-5|-
TGCGCCAGCAGCCAGGCACAGGACGGTGCGACCCAGTACTTC
CASSQAQDGATQYF
>TRBV7-8|-|TRBJ1-4|-
TGTGCCAGCAGCTCCGTACTAGCGGCCGATAATGAAAAACTGTTTTTT
CASSSVLAADNEKLFF
>TRBV25-1|few|TRBJ2-7|TRBD2
TGTGCCAGCTCCCACTGGGGGACTAGCGGGACGAGCTCCTACGAGCAGTACTTC
CASSHWGTSGTSSYEQYF
>TRBV5-1|-|TRBJ2-6|TRBD1
TGCGCCAGCAGCTCACAGGGGGAGGACAGCTCTGGGGCCAACGTCCTGACTTTC
CASSSQGEDSSGANVLTF
>TRBV2|-|TRBJ1-2|-
TGTGCCAGCAGGCCTCTGCTCGGGAGTGGGACTGAAGCTCTCTTAACAGGCAACTATGGCTACACCTTC
CASRPLLGSGTEALLTGNYGYTF
>TRBV29-1|-|TRBJ1-2|TRBD1
TGCAGCGTGAGACAGGGGGGCGGCTATGGCTACACCTTC
CSVRQGGGYGYTF
>TRBV7-6|-|TRBJ2-5|-
TGTGCCAGCGGTCCATCCCTAAAGACCCAGTACTTC
CASGPSLKTQYF
>TRBV5-4|many|TRBJ2-7|-
TGTGCCAGCAGCTTTGGTTCGGGGGCAAACGAGCAGTACTTC
CASSFGSGANEQYF
>TRBV7-2|-|TRBJ2-7|TRBD2
TGTGCCAGCAGCTGGGTTACTAGCGGCAGAGGGGAAGAGCAGTACTTC
CASSWVTSGRGEEQYF
>TRBV20-1|many|TRBJ2-5|TRBD1
TGCAGTGCTGGGCCGGGACAGGGGGAGACCCAGTACTTC
CSAGPGQGETQYF
>TRBV7-9|-|TRBJ1-3|-
TGTGCCAGCAGCGACGGCCCTCCTAACAGAGGCCGCGGAAACACCATATATTTT
CASSDGPPNRGRGNTIYF
>TRBV12-3/TRBV12-4|many|TRBJ1-1|TRBD1
TGTGCCAGCAAAACAGGGGCTAGAGCTTTCTTT
CASKTGARAFF
>TRBV28|many|TRBJ2-7|TRBD2
TGTGCCAGTCGAGGGACTAGCGGGAGTACCTACGAGCAGTACTTC
CASRGTSGSTYEQYF
>TRBV29-1|many|TRBJ2-2|-
TGCAGCGTTAGGCAGGGAGCGAACACCGGGGAGCTGTTTTTT
CSVRQGANTGELFF
>TRBV12-5|-|TRBJ1-6|-
TGTGCTAGTGGGGCAGGAGGACTACAGAATTCACCCCTCCACTTT
CASGAGGLQNSPLHF